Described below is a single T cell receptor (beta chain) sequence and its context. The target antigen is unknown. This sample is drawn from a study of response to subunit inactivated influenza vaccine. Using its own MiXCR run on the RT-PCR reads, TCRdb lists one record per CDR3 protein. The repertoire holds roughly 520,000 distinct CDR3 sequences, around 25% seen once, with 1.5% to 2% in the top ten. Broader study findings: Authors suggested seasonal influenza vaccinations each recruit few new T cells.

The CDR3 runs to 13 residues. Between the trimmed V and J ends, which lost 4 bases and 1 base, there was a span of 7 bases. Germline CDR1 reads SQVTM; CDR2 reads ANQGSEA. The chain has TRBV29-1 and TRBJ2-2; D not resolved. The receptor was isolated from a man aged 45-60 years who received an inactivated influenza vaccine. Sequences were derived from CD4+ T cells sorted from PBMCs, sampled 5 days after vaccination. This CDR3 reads CSVGAENTGELFF. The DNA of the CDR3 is TGCAGCGTTGGGGCGGAGAACACCGGGGAGCTGTTTTTT.